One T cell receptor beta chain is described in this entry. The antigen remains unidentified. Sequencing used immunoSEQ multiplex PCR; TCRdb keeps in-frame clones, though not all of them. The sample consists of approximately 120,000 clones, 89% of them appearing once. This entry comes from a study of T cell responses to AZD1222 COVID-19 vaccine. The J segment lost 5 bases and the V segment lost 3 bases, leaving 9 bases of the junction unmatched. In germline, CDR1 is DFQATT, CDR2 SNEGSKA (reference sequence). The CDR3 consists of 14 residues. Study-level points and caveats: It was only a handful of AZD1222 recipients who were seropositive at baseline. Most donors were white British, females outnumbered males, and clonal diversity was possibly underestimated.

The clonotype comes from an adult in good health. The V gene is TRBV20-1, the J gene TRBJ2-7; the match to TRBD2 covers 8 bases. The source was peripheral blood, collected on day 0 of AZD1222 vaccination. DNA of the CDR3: TGCAGTGCTAGTAGGCCGGGGGGGAACAACGAGCAGTACTTC. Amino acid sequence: CSASRPGGNNEQYF.